This T cell receptor (beta chain) originates from a study of blood T cell repertoires in COVID-19. Study-level information: Sites in the United States, Italy and Spain provided acute and convalescent COVID-19 samples.

This CDR3 comprises 14 residues. Germline CDR1 and CDR2: SGHTA and FQGTGA. The V segment lost 6 bases and the J segment 1 base; nucleotides outside the gene matches: 3. Repertoires were generated with immunoSEQ multiplex PCR, while TCRdb's copy carries only in-frame clones and drops some. In the table there are some 370,000 clones, nearly 90% of which are singletons. The chain links TRBV7-3 to TRBJ1-1; 9 nucleotides align to TRBD1. This TCR was sampled from a man aged 18 to 35 with active or convalescent COVID-19. Sequencing was carried out using peripheral blood. CDR3: CASREGQGNTEAFF. The CDR3 nucleotides are TGTGCCAGCAGGGAGGGACAGGGGAACACTGAAGCTTTCTTT.